The 8 T cell receptor beta chains given below trace back to one sample, sequenced in a study of naive and memory T cell subsets. The beta constant-region primer was an equimolar mix of two oligonucleotides covering TRBC1 and TRBC2. Ligated cDNA was amplified by four rounds of PCR with nested alpha and beta constant-region primers and SP2. TCRdb passed the UMI-ligation and nested PCR reads through MiXCR, listing each CDR3 protein once. The data contain about 150,000 distinct CDR3 sequences, over 20% of them singletons. Whole-study results and caveats: Naive repertoires, especially CD8, held a few larger clonotypes, possibly memory cells re-expressing CD45RA.

These receptors have no identified antigens. Sequencing was carried out using naive CD4+ T cells from blood. The receptor set was obtained from a human donor in good health.

The genes are TRBV29-1 and TRBJ1-1; possible D gene TRBD1, 6 bases. V was shortened by 4 bases and J by 3 bases, with 15 bases between the two germline ends. There are 14 residues in the CDR3. CDR1 SQVTM and CDR2 ANQGSEA come from the germline V gene. The CDR3 reads CSVVLQGFYTEAFF. CDR3 coding DNA: TGCAGCGTTGTCCTCCAGGGGTTTTACACTGAAGCTTTCTTT.

The chain couples TRBV20-1 to TRBJ2-5, with 8 bases fitting TRBD2. The J segment lost 5 bases and the V segment lost 4 bases, leaving 12 bases of the junction unmatched. Germline loops: CDR1 DFQATT, CDR2 SNEGSKA (reference sequence). CDR3 length: 15 amino acids. The CDR3: CSATDPKTSAETQYF. The CDR3, as DNA: TGCAGTGCTACTGACCCCAAGACTAGCGCGGAGACCCAGTACTTC.

This clonotype was counted a few times. Mismatch with germline at one junction end may stem from a read error. The DNA for the CDR3 is TGTGCCACCAGCGGGGATAGCAATCAGCCCCAGCATTTT. This codes for CATSGDSNQPQHF. The rearrangement uses TRBV7-9 and TRBJ1-5; D gene ambiguous. Germline V lookup: CDR1 SEHNR, CDR2 FQNEAQ (reference sequence). The CDR3 totals 13 residues. Full variable domain (rest looked up from reference TRBV7-9 and TRBJ1-5): DTGVSQNPRHKITKRGQNVTFRCDPISEHNRLYWYRQTLGQGPEFLTYFQNEAQLEKSRLLSDRFSAERPKGSFSTLEIQRTEQGDSAMYLCATSGDSNQPQHFGDGTRLSIL.

About this clonotype: The junction departs from germline at one end; a sequencing error may be responsible. This chain joins TRBV7-9 and TRBJ2-7; possibly TRBD1 for D (6 bases). CDR1 and CDR2 from the germline V gene are SEHNR and FQNEAQ (reference sequence). The CDR3 is 12 residues long. The CDR3 sequence is CASSLVRDRPDF. CDR3 sequence (DNA): TGTGCCAGCAGCTTAGTCCGCGACAGGCCTGACTTC. Variable domain in full (rest from reference TRBV7-9 and TRBJ2-7): DTGVSQNPRHKITKRGQNVTFRCDPISEHNRLYWYRQTLGQGPEFLTYFQNEAQLEKSRLLSDRFSAERPKGSFSTLEIQRTEQGDSAMYLCASSLVRDRPDFGPGTRLTVT.

This clonotype was found a few times. V is TRBV2 and J is TRBJ2-5; 10 bases are a match to TRBD2. In germline, CDR1 is SNHLY, CDR2 FYNNEI. The CDR3 extends over 14 amino acids. The V and J ends lost 6 bases and 4 bases, in that order; junction bases with no gene match: 5. The CDR3 sequence: CASREREGLETQYF. The CDR3 DNA is TGTGCCAGCAGGGAGCGGGAGGGCCTAGAGACCCAGTACTTC.

This clonotype appeared a few times. The chain employs TRBV28 and TRBJ2-1; no clear D. Trimming pared 1 base from V and 5 bases from J, leaving 6 bases between. The CDR3 is 13 amino acids. CDR1 is MDHEN, CDR2 SYDVKM, per germline. DNA for the CDR3: TGTGCCAGCAGTTTATTAGGCGACAATGAGCAGTTCTTC. Residues: CASSLLGDNEQFF.

This clonotype was picked up one time. V gene TRBV20-1 combines with J gene TRBJ1-4; 7 positions match TRBD1. The CDR3 is made up of 13 amino acids. Germline assignment: CDR1 DFQATT and CDR2 SNEGSKA (reference sequence). Trimming removed 5 bases from V and 5 bases from J; junction bases left unmatched: 5. The CDR3 DNA follows: TGCAGTGCTCTCAGGGGGGCCAATGAAAAACTGTTTTTT. It encodes CSALRGANEKLFF.

The chain carries TRBV5-1 and TRBJ1-2; 7 positions agree with TRBD1. CDR3 length: 14 amino acids. The J segment lost 8 bases and the V segment lost 0 bases, leaving 7 bases of the junction unmatched. CDR1 SGHRS and CDR2 YFSETQ come from the germline V gene. The CDR3 nucleotides are TGCGCCAGCAGCTTGGCCGACAGGGAAGAAGGCTACACCTTC. The encoded protein is CASSLADREEGYTF.